Listed here are 7 T cell receptor beta chains from one sample, sequenced in a study of beta chain features in type 1 diabetes. The authors reverse transcribed all of the isolated RNA, so sequencing captured expressed TCRB transcripts. Clones were sequenced by immunoSEQ multiplex PCR, and TCRdb holds only the in-frame ones, with some missing. The sample shows about 320,000 clones, roughly 15% of them seen only once. Source material: central memory CD4+ T cells from blood. The receptors originated from a man aged 25-40 years in good health.

The chain joins TRBV7-9 to TRBJ2-5; 7 bases are shared with TRBD2. The CDR3 consists of 14 residues. The V and J ends lost 4 bases and 4 bases, in that order; junction bases with no gene match: 6. The germline CDR1 and CDR2 sequences are SEHNR and FQNEAQ (reference sequence). CDR3 in amino acids: CASSYPGLRETQYF. DNA for the CDR3: TGTGCCAGCAGCTACCCGGGACTACGAGAGACCCAGTACTTC.

The CDR3 DNA follows: TGTGCCAGCAGGGAGCAGCGGGGGTCCTCCTACGAGCAGTACTTC. Translating gives CASREQRGSSYEQYF. This chain uses TRBV6-1 with TRBJ2-7; 8 bases fit TRBD2. Germline V gene sequence: CDR1 MNHNS, CDR2 SASEGT. The CDR3 extends over 15 amino acids. Trimming removed 6 bases from V and 0 bases from J; junction bases left unmatched: 7.

This clone came up a few times. V gene TRBV20-1 combines with J gene TRBJ2-7, with D possibly matching TRBD1 (6 bases). The CDR3 is 11 amino acids. Trimming removed 3 bases at V and 6 bases at J, with 9 bases between. CDR1 DFQATT and CDR2 SNEGSKA come from the germline V gene (reference sequence). The CDR3 is CSARGATEQYF. As DNA, the CDR3 is TGCAGTGCTAGGGGGGCCACCGAGCAGTACTTC.

The chain employs TRBV20-1 and TRBJ1-1; D call uncertain. Germline CDR1 and CDR2: DFQATT and SNEGSKA (reference sequence). The CDR3 extends over 11 amino acids. Trimming took 5 bases from V and 9 from J, leaving 13 bases between them. The CDR3: CSAWWQTQAFF. In DNA form, the CDR3 reads TGCAGTGCTTGGTGGCAGACTCAAGCTTTCTTT.

Many counts were recorded for this clone. The chain employs TRBV5-5 and TRBJ2-5, with D unresolved. This CDR3 spans 12 amino acids. Germline CDR1 is SGHKS and CDR2 is YYEKEE (reference sequence). V dropped 1 base and J dropped 4 bases, with 5 bases sitting between them. CDR3 sequence (DNA): TGTGCCAGCAGCTTGATGGGAGAGACCCAGTACTTC. Amino acid sequence: CASSLMGETQYF.

The gene calls are TRBV19 and TRBJ2-7; 7 nucleotides match TRBD1. From germline, CDR1 is LNHDA and CDR2 SQIVND (reference sequence). This CDR3 is built from 15 residues. Trimming cost V 5 bases and J 2 bases; bases outside gene matches: 9. CDR3 nucleotides: TGTGCCAGTAGTGGCGACAGGGATTTCACCTACGAGCAGTACGTC. Its protein is CASSGDRDFTYEQYV.

J is TRBJ1-4 and V is TRBV2; D is undetermined. The CDR3 consists of 15 residues. The ends were cut back, 3 bases at V and 10 bases at J, with 18 bases in the middle. Germline V gene lookup returns CDR1 SNHLY and CDR2 FYNNEI. CDR3 loop: CASSDGLREAGKLFF. The CDR3 DNA follows: TGTGCCAGCAGTGATGGCCTTCGGGAGGCTGGAAAACTGTTTTTT.